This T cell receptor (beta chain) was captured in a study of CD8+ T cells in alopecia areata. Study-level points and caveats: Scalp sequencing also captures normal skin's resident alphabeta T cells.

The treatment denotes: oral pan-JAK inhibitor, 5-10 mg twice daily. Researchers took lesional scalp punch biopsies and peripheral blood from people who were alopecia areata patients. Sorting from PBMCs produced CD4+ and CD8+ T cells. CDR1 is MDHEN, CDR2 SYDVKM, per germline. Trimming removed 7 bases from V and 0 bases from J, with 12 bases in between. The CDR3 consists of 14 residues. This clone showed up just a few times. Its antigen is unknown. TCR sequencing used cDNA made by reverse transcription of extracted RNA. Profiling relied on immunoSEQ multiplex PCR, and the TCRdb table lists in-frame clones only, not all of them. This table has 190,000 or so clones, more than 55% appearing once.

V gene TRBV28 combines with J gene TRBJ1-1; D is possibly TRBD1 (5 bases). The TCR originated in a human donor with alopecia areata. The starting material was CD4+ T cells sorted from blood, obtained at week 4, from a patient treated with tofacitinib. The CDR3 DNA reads TGTGCCAGCACCCGCCGGGGGGTGAACACTGAAGCTTTCTTT. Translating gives CASTRRGVNTEAFF.